This T cell receptor beta chain originates from a study of T cell responses to AZD1222 COVID-19 vaccine. Trimming cost V 0 bases and J 4 bases, with 9 bases left between them. Germline loops: CDR1 LNHDA, CDR2 SQIVND (reference sequence). This CDR3 region has 14 residues. Only in-frame clones appear in the TCRdb table, and some are missing; sequencing was by immunoSEQ multiplex PCR. The sample includes 96,000 or so clones, 75% to 90% of them seen just once. The study's findings and limits: Among vaccine-associated CD4 TCRs, coverage spanned spike, with dominance at 160-218 and 743-854. Targeting of unmutated variant regions was reportedly seen in nearly half of spike-specific TCRs. Donors were chiefly white British, with a greater number of females, and clonal diversity was perhaps underestimated.

A word on this clone: Its target is unknown.

Here the sequenced sample was peripheral blood, taken on day 0 of AZD1222 vaccination. The chain recombines TRBV19 with TRBJ1-2; D ambiguous. The receptor comes from an adult in good health. CDR3 region: CASSIEEGSYGYTF. In nucleotides, the CDR3 is TGTGCCAGTAGTATAGAGGAGGGATCCTATGGCTACACCTTC.